This T cell receptor (beta chain) was captured in a study of blood T cell repertoires in COVID-19 (dated by TCRdb to 2020 to 2022). Describing the broader study: Samples covering the acute and convalescent phases of COVID-19 were provided by collaborators in the United States, Italy and Spain. The material from the prospective study consisted of cDNA or gDNA derived from T cells, B-cell-depleted T cells, or PBMCs. The samples were drawn from two sources: the first 160 participants of the ongoing ImmuneRACE study, and 1,254 subjects contributed by 6 global collaborators. Where HLA class I and class II types were available, the types were taken from metadata supplied by the sample provider, not from assay-based typing. Deeply sampled blood TCRbeta repertoires from subjects exposed to, actively infected with, or recovered from COVID-19 were included in the dataset. Sample metadata almost always included a de-identified subject ID, COVID-19 status, age in years and sex. The repertoires were released in a freely available public database meant as a resource for research on the immune response to SARS-CoV-2. The paper as a whole reports these results and caveats: Clinical and demographic metadata were provided uncurated, with the amount varying by source and participant.

Regarding this clone: Its antigen is not yet known. No base quality values were provided; no much bigger clone lies one nucleotide off.

For CDR1 and CDR2, the germline V gene lists MNHEY and SVGAGI. The CDR3 runs 15 amino acids, cysteine and phenylalanine included. Only the CDR3 DNA is retained, 45 bases long and in frame from the first base. For this chain, trimming is 9 bases at the V end and 1 base at the J end, and the number of junction bases without a gene match is 6. Collaborating institutions collected whole blood in K2EDTA tubes following their own protocols. Collaborator samples were shipped for TCRbeta analysis as frozen whole blood, isolated PBMCs, or DNA extracted from either sample type. TCRbeta CDR3 regions were amplified from genomic DNA by means of the immunoSEQ Assay, a bias-controlled multiplex PCR. The published analysis was carried out like this. The number of nucleated cells in each sample was estimated by amplification of reference gene primers within the assay. To quantify the absolute abundance of each unique TCRbeta CDR3 rearrangement, sequence reads were collapsed and filtered. Productive Simpson clonality was computed per sample as the square root of Simpson's diversity index over productive rearrangements. TCRdb provides this immuneACCESS table in a form limited to in-frame rearrangements. Some clones are lacking; in checked studies, under half of them reflect an unresolved V gene, and why the rest are absent is not known. V, J and clone size are taken as reported in that table, and D and trimming were inferred from the DNA itself. Across this sample there are about 190,000 clones, with about 83% seen only once. The ten largest make up 4.5% to 6% of the sample.

Here the chain combines TRBV6-5 and TRBJ2-6; 7 central bases correspond to TRBD1. Sequenced material: peripheral blood. The receptor was derived from a woman in her seventies with active or convalescent COVID-19. The DNA is as follows: TGTGCCAGTCGACAGGGCCAGTCTGGGGCCAACGTCCTGACTTTC. This encodes CASRQGQSGANVLTF.